This TCR beta chain was found in a study of CD8 T cells in ankylosing spondylitis. Study-level findings and limits: In ankylosing spondylitis blood, a motif of roughly eight highly homologous TCR beta variants appeared characteristic.

As to this clonotype: Its target is unknown.

From germline, CDR1 is SGHTA and CDR2 FQGNSA. V trimming: 1 base; J trimming: 4 bases; junction bases outside the gene matches: 4. The CDR3 consists of 15 residues. TCRdb reprocessed the 5' RACE reads via MiXCR and lists one record per CDR3 protein. The table shows about 800,000 distinct CDR3 sequences, with around 11% occurring only once. The chain recombines TRBV7-2 with TRBJ1-3, with 7 bases lining up with TRBD1. Sequenced input: blood, either unsorted or a sorted T cell fraction (not recorded which). This TCR derives from a male donor with ankylosing spondylitis. The CDR3 nucleotides read TGTGCCAGCAGCTTAGGCCAGGGGGTCGGAAACACCATATATTTT. The encoded protein is CASSLGQGVGNTIYF.